What follows are 5 T cell receptor beta chains derived from one specimen sequenced in a study of human T cells and chemical hapten exposure. Time point meaning: patch test 2, 6 weeks after DPC sensitization. Treatment noted: therapeutic diphenylcyclopropenone sensitization with weekly scalp DPC. TCRdb fed the RACE reads into MiXCR, producing one record per CDR3 protein. The repertoire holds roughly 50,000 distinct CDR3 sequences, with about a tenth as singletons. Specimen: whole blood, collected in connection with sensitization to the hapten diphenylcyclopropenone (DPC). All receptors come from a woman aged 45-65 years with alopecia areata. Some clones in this sample may be carry-over from other donors' samples.

This clonotype was observed a few times. The chain employs TRBV5-1 and TRBJ1-1; D is unresolved. Germline V gene data show CDR1 as SGHRS and CDR2 as YFSETQ. This CDR3 spans 16 amino acids. V lost 0 bases and J 1 base, leaving 13 bases between the germline ends. CDR3 DNA sequence: TGCGCCAGCAGCTTGGACATAGCCAGTTGGAACACTGAAGCTTTCTTT. Translated, it gives CASSLDIASWNTEAFF.

The gene calls are TRBV6-1 and TRBJ2-6; TRBD1 might be the D (7 bases). Looked up from germline, CDR1 is MNHNS and CDR2 is SASEGT. This CDR3 contains 19 residues. V gave up 6 bases and J gave up 0 bases, with 21 bases separating them. The CDR3, as DNA: TGTGCCAGCAGGGAAAGGACGGGGGACAGATCCTCTGGGGCCAACGTCCTGACTTTC. Encoded protein: CASRERTGDRSSGANVLTF.

There are a few counts of this clonotype. The chain joins TRBV20-1 to TRBJ1-6; D possibly corresponds to TRBD1 (5 bases). V lost 0 bases to trimming and J lost 5 bases, with 14 bases between them. Germline assignment: CDR1 DFQATT and CDR2 SNEGSKA (reference sequence). CDR3 size: 16 residues. The CDR3, as DNA: TGCAGTGCTAGAGATCGGAGGGGAGCGGATAATTCACCCCTCCACTTT. Translation gives CSARDRRGADNSPLHF.

This clonotype has ten or more counts. The chain joins TRBV27 to TRBJ1-1; 7 bases are a match to TRBD1. CDR3 length equals 13 residues. V gave up 5 bases and J gave up 4 bases; unmatched junction bases: 4. CDR1 is MNHEY, CDR2 SMNVEV, per germline (reference sequence). The CDR3 region is CASSIQGPTEAFF. For the CDR3, the DNA is TGTGCCAGCAGTATACAGGGGCCCACTGAAGCTTTCTTT.

This chain links TRBV5-1 with TRBJ2-2; TRBD2 matches at 9 bases. This CDR3 spans 17 amino acids. V was clipped by 4 bases and J by 4 bases; unmatched bases: 11. The germline V gene has CDR1 SGHRS and CDR2 YFSETQ. The CDR3 region has the DNA TGCGCCAGCAGCGTAGCGGGAGCGGCTGCGGGCACCGGGGAGCTGTTTTTT. Translated: CASSVAGAAAGTGELFF.